What follows are 31 T cell receptor beta chains derived from one specimen sequenced in a study of tumor-infiltrating lymphocytes in primary liver carcinoma (dated by TCRdb to the late 2010s). RNA from unsorted whole blood was extracted with TRIzol reagent, and germline DNA was obtained with the DNeasy Blood & Tissue kit. Sequencing was carried out with an Illumina HiSeq 2500. Using a constant-region primer and ProtoScript II reverse transcriptase, TCRbeta-specific cDNA was reverse-transcribed from roughly 500 ng total RNA. Three nested multiplex PCR rounds, following a slightly modified ARM-PCR procedure, were used to build the TCRbeta libraries. The first two PCR rounds used multiplex TRBV1-TRBV30 forward primers with a Cbeta reverse primer, each for about 10 cycles. TCRdb took the public reads, trimmed them with fastp at Q25, ran MiXCR for clone calling and kept in-frame beta chains. One record per CDR3 amino acid sequence lists the most common genes and DNA. The sample table holds around 330,000 distinct CDR3 sequences, of which approximately 60% were seen once. The ten largest clones take up about 8.4% of the sample.

Material: peripheral blood. These receptors originate from a man aged 40-49 years with primary liver carcinoma and hepatitis B virus infection.

A remark on this clonotype: This may be a read error, as it is one base from a much larger clone. The rearrangement joins TRBV4-3 to TRBJ1-4, with 8 bases lining up with TRBD1. The germline V gene has CDR1 LGHNA and CDR2 YSLEER. The CDR3 has 16 amino acids. The chain's CDR3 is CASGQEGTGGNEKLFF. The CDR3 coding sequence is TGCGCCAGCGGCCAAGAGGGAACAGGGGGGAATGAAAAACTGTTTTTT.

The rearrangement links TRBV10-3 to TRBJ2-6; TRBD2 aligns across 7 bases. The CDR3 covers 17 residues. Germline CDR1 is ENHRY and CDR2 is SYGVKD. J gave up 5 bases and V 10 bases, and 17 bases lay outside the gene matches. This chain's CDR3 is CATKKAGPLARANVLTF. CDR3 sequence (DNA): TGTGCCACGAAAAAAGCGGGACCTCTCGCTAGGGCCAACGTCCTGACTTTC.

The chain carries TRBV6-5 and TRBJ2-3; 13 nucleotides line up with TRBD2. CDR3 size: 15 residues. From germline, CDR1 is MNHEY and CDR2 SVGAGI. V was clipped by 7 bases and J by 15 bases; unmatched bases: 16. The CDR3 DNA reads as TGTGCCAGCAACCCGGGACTAGCGGGAACAGATATGCAATATTTT. This gives the protein CASNPGLAGTDMQYF.

As for this clonotype: The junction departs from germline at one end; a sequencing error may be responsible. The V gene is TRBV9, the J gene TRBJ2-5, with TRBD2 identical over 9 bases. Germline V gene data show CDR1 as SGDLS and CDR2 as YYNGEE. The CDR3 is 17 residues long. Here the CDR3 reads CASSVEMVAGVSETQYF. For the CDR3, the DNA is TGTGCCAGCAGTGTAGAAATGGTAGCGGGAGTGTCGGAGACCCAGTACTTC.

As to this clonotype: The junction differs from germline at one of its ends, possibly a read error. The genes are TRBV5-6 and TRBJ1-1; D remains ambiguous. The V gene's germline CDR1 is SGHDT and CDR2 YYEEEE. This CDR3 has 14 amino acids. CDR3 bases: TGTGTCAGCAGCTTTCACGGATTTAACACTGAAGCTTTCTTT. Its protein is CVSSFHGFNTEAFF.

Points on this clonotype: Lacking the conserved final phenylalanine or tryptophan, this CDR3 likely reflects a read error. Here the CDR3 reads CASSLLCNEQFL. The CDR3 nucleotides read TGTGCCAGCAGCCTCCTATGCAATGAGCAGTTCTTA. This sequence joins TRBV7-8 and TRBJ2-1; D gene uncertain. Trimming took off 5 bases at V and 6 bases at J, with 8 bases between the two ends. CDR1 and CDR2 (germline): SGHVS, FQNEAQ. The CDR3 covers 12 residues.

Of note for this clonotype: A read error may explain this, as a much larger clone is one base away. The chain combines TRBV6-1 with TRBJ1-5; D may be TRBD1 (5 bases). The V end lost 6 bases, the J end lost 4 bases, and 13 bases lay between the germline ends. The CDR3 has 14 amino acids. The germline V gene has CDR1 MNHNS and CDR2 SASEGT. The CDR3 protein is CASRSGNQNQPQHF. The CDR3 DNA is TGTGCCAGCAGATCAGGGAATCAAAATCAGCCCCAGCATTTT.

The rearrangement uses TRBV29-1 and TRBJ2-1, with D perhaps given as TRBD1 or TRBD2 (5 bases each). CDR3 size: 12 residues. V lost 7 bases and J lost 6, with 13 bases in between. Germline CDR1 and CDR2: SQVTM and ANQGSEA. CDR3 amino acids: CSDIHGTNEQFF. For the CDR3, the DNA is TGCAGCGATATACATGGGACCAATGAGCAGTTCTTC.

At least ten counts were recorded for this clonotype. The rearrangement joins TRBV6-1 to TRBJ1-5; D is unresolved. Germline CDR1 reads MNHNS; CDR2 reads SASEGT. V gave up 7 bases and J gave up 3 bases, with 10 bases separating them. There are 13 residues in the CDR3. CDR3 sequence reads: CASKGSTNQPQHF. CDR3 nucleotide sequence: TGTGCCAGCAAGGGTAGCACCAATCAGCCCCAGCATTTT.

A remark on this clonotype: This may be a read error, as it is one base from a much larger clone. The rearrangement uses TRBV6-5 and TRBJ2-5, with 7 bases aligning to TRBD2. Germline CDR1 reads MNHEY; CDR2 reads SVGAGI. This CDR3 is 16 amino acids long. J gave up 2 bases and V 2 bases, and 8 bases lay outside the gene matches. CDR3 sequence: CASSYDIGRKQETQYF. The CDR3 DNA reads TGTGCCAGCAGTTACGACATCGGGAGGAAACAAGAGACCCAGTACTTC.

Turning to this clonotype: The CDR3 does not end in the conserved phenylalanine or tryptophan, so this is likely a read error. This chain uses TRBV6-5 with TRBJ1-1; a weak D match, TRBD1 (5 bases). Germline assignment: CDR1 MNHEY and CDR2 SVGAGI. V shed 7 bases and J shed 8 bases, with 11 bases lying between them. The CDR3 covers 11 residues. The chain's CDR3 is CASTRYREAFL. CDR3 nucleotide sequence: TGTGCCAGCACCCGATACAGGGAAGCTTTCTTA.

This clonotype was found once. At one end the junction does not follow the germline gene, possibly because of a read error. The chain is built from TRBV29-1 and TRBJ2-1; 9 bases agree with TRBD2. The CDR3 covers 14 residues. CDR1 is SQVTM and CDR2 is ANQGSEA in the germline V gene. The CDR3 is CSVRTSDSYNEEFF. DNA for the CDR3: TGCAGCGTTAGGACTAGCGACTCCTACAATGAGGAGTTCTTC.

The V call is TRBV7-9, the J call TRBJ2-3, with 11 bases lining up with TRBD2. This CDR3 has 16 residues. The germline V gene has CDR1 SEHNR and CDR2 FQNEAQ (reference sequence). Trimming removed 6 bases from V and 6 bases from J; junction bases left unmatched: 11. The CDR3 bases are TGTGCCAGCAGATCTCTAGCGGGGGGTTACCGCGATACGCAGTATTTT. This sequence encodes CASRSLAGGYRDTQYF.

The sample holds many counts of this clonotype. The J gene is TRBJ1-1, the V gene TRBV6-5, with unresolved D. V lost 4 bases, J lost 7 bases, and 10 bases lay in between. The CDR3 is made up of 12 amino acids. Germline V lookup: CDR1 MNHEY, CDR2 SVGAGI. The DNA for the CDR3 is TGTGCCAGCAGTTCAGTCCGCCATGAAGCTTTCTTT. Translating gives CASSSVRHEAFF.

This clonotype was observed a few times. This sequence may be a read error, since a much larger clone differs from it by one base. The CDR3 nucleotides read TGTGCCCGCAGCTCCCAGACTAGCGGGAGCTCCTACGAGCAGTACTTC. Its translation is CARSSQTSGSSYEQYF. This sequence joins TRBV7-8 and TRBJ2-7; TRBD2 aligns across 12 bases. The CDR3 totals 16 residues. The germline CDR1 and CDR2 sequences are SGHVS and FQNEAQ.

A remark on this clonotype: Because it lacks the conserved phenylalanine or tryptophan at the end, this CDR3 is likely a read error. The chain joins TRBV4-2 to TRBJ1-2, with 7 bases fitting TRBD1. The CDR3 runs 14 residues. Germline assignment: CDR1 LGHNA and CDR2 YNFKEQ. This CDR3 reads CASSKEGGNYGYTL. In DNA form, the CDR3 reads TGTGCCAGCAGCAAAGAAGGGGGCAACTATGGCTACACCCTC.

As regards this clonotype: This could be a read error, since a much larger clone is one nucleotide away. This chain connects TRBV12-3 or TRBV12-4 to TRBJ2-1; 10 bases match TRBD2. This CDR3 is built from 15 residues. The CDR3 reads CASNLGLAGVGEQFF. DNA of the CDR3: TGTGCCAGCAATTTAGGCCTAGCGGGAGTAGGTGAGCAGTTCTTC.

With respect to this clonotype: A read error may be the cause here, since a much bigger clone is one base away. The chain recombines TRBV10-3 with TRBJ1-2; D remains ambiguous. The germline V gene encodes CDR1 ENHRY and CDR2 SYGVKD. This CDR3 region has 12 residues. In nucleotides, the CDR3 is TGTGTCATCAGTGAGTCTGGTCTCGGCTACACCTTC. Its protein product is CVISESGLGYTF.

The sample holds many counts of this clonotype. The chain joins TRBV11-2 to TRBJ2-7, with D hard to call. The germline V and J ends were trimmed by 4 bases and 7 bases, with 14 bases remaining between them. The germline V gene encodes CDR1 SGHAT and CDR2 FQNNGV. CDR3 length: 13 amino acids. The CDR3 region has the DNA TGTGCCAGCAGCTCCAATCGACGCCAGGAGCAGTACTTC. This encodes CASSSNRRQEQYF.

Note on this clonotype: This clone may be a read error of a much larger clone one base away. The chain combines TRBV6-5 with TRBJ1-4; tentatively, D is TRBD1 (5 bases). Trimming took off 8 bases at V and 0 bases at J, with 19 bases between the two ends. CDR1 is MNHEY, CDR2 SVGAGI, per germline. This CDR3 region has 17 residues. As DNA, the CDR3 is TGTGCCAGCCGGGCCGACGGGGGGAGGGCAACTAATGAAAAACTGTTTTTT. As protein: CASRADGGRATNEKLFF.

The CDR3 is CASSLSGQPGDEQFF. The CDR3 region has the DNA TGTGCCAGCAGCTTATCGGGCCAGCCGGGTGATGAGCAGTTCTTC. The chain combines TRBV7-8 with TRBJ2-1; no firm D call. The V end was cut by 2 bases, the J end by 8 bases, with 16 bases between. The CDR3 is made up of 15 amino acids. Germline loops: CDR1 SGHVS, CDR2 FQNEAQ.

The chain carries TRBV7-7 and TRBJ2-3; D call uncertain. Germline V gives CDR1 SSHAT, CDR2 FNYEAQ (reference sequence). The V end was cut by 4 bases, the J end by 2 bases, with 7 bases between. The CDR3 runs to 13 residues. CDR3 amino acids: CASSYGPTDTQYF. CDR3 bases: TGTGCCAGCAGCTATGGACCCACAGATACGCAGTATTTT.

The rearrangement uses TRBV10-3 and TRBJ2-7; 8 bases align to TRBD2. Germline CDR1 and CDR2: ENHRY and SYGVKD. There are 14 residues in the CDR3. Trimming cost V 7 bases and J 1 base; bases outside gene matches: 6. This CDR3 is CAINSGLASYEQYF. The CDR3 nucleotides read TGTGCCATCAATTCTGGACTAGCTTCCTACGAGCAGTACTTC.

V is TRBV14 and J is TRBJ2-7; possible D gene TRBD2, 5 bases. The germline CDR1 and CDR2 sequences are SGHDN and FVKESK. The CDR3 has 14 residues. With 1 base removed from V and 7 bases from J, the gap between germline ends came to 14 bases. The CDR3, as DNA: TGTGCCAGCAGCCAAGGACCCGGGGTCGGGGAGCAGTACTTC. Protein: CASSQGPGVGEQYF.

A note on this clonotype: This CDR3 is missing its conserved last phenylalanine or tryptophan, likely due to a read error. The rearrangement joins TRBV11-2 to TRBJ1-2; no definite D call. This CDR3 comprises 14 residues. Germline CDR1 SGHAT, CDR2 FQNNGV. The CDR3 bases are TGTGCCAACAGCTTAGGCCCCTCGAATTATGGCTACACCTCC. The encoded protein is CANSLGPSNYGYTS.

V gene TRBV28 combines with J gene TRBJ2-7, with D tentatively TRBD2 (5 bases). Trimming removed 0 bases at V and 7 bases at J, with 7 bases between. The CDR3 is 12 residues long. Germline V lookup: CDR1 MDHEN, CDR2 SYDVKM. This chain's CDR3 is CASSLCPGEQYF. Written as DNA, the CDR3 is TGTGCCAGCAGTTTATGTCCGGGAGAGCAGTACTTC.

About this clonotype itself: It is likely a read error, because the conserved phenylalanine at the end of the CDR3 is missing. For the CDR3, the DNA is TGTGCCAGCACCAATTTTGCAGATACGCAGTATCTT. This codes for CASTNFADTQYL. This chain connects TRBV28 to TRBJ2-3; D gene ambiguous. Germline V gene sequence: CDR1 MDHEN, CDR2 SYDVKM. V shed 7 bases and J shed 4 bases, with 9 bases lying between them. CDR3 length: 12 residues.

This clonotype was observed a handful of times. This could be a read error, since a much larger clone is one nucleotide away. This chain joins TRBV6-1 and TRBJ1-1; D is uncertain. V was shortened by 4 bases and J by 1 base, with 7 bases between the two germline ends. The CDR3 spans 13 residues. The germline V gene encodes CDR1 MNHNS and CDR2 SASEGT. The CDR3 DNA follows: TGTGCCAGCAGTGGGCAGTCGAACACTGAAGCTTTCTTT. Encoded protein: CASSGQSNTEAFF.

The sample holds many counts of this clonotype. Here the CDR3 DNA reads TGCAGCGTTGATCGGGGACAGGGCTACGAGCAGTACTTC. Encoded protein: CSVDRGQGYEQYF. V and J are TRBV29-1 and TRBJ2-7; 9 positions match TRBD1. The ends lost 3 bases at V and 3 bases at J; junction bases unmatched: 3. This CDR3 is 13 amino acids long. CDR1 is SQVTM and CDR2 is ANQGSEA in the germline V gene.

The V call is TRBV29-1, the J call TRBJ2-2; D not resolved. Germline CDR1 is SQVTM and CDR2 is ANQGSEA. The V gene lost 3 bases and the J gene lost 1 base, with 9 bases spanning the gap. The CDR3 length is 14 residues. CDR3 residues: CSVDAVMNTGELFF. DNA for the CDR3: TGCAGCGTTGACGCAGTGATGAACACCGGGGAGCTGTTTTTT.

V gene TRBV6-5 combines with J gene TRBJ2-7; either TRBD1 or TRBD2 may supply D (6 bases each). Looked up from germline, CDR1 is MNHEY and CDR2 is SVGAGI. The CDR3 is 13 residues long. The CDR3 DNA follows: TGTGTCAACACAGGGCGGGATTTTTCCGAGCAGTACTTC. Translated: CVNTGRDFSEQYF.